A single sample gave rise to the 13 T cell receptor beta chains below, sequenced in a study of shared clonotypes between healthy human individuals. Using immunoSEQ multiplex PCR, the repertoire was profiled, and TCRdb retains in-frame clones only, with some absent. The repertoire includes about 2.1 million clones, about 93% of them detected once, and around 1.7% sits in the top ten. Naive CD8 populations comprised CD45RO-negative cells positively selected for CCR7, excluding terminally differentiated effector memory CD45RA+ cells. Sequencing was done on a sample of naive CD8+ T cells from PBMCs. The receptors were sampled from a young man in good health. Some clones in this sample may be carry-over from other donors' samples.

This sequence joins TRBV28 and TRBJ1-3, with 7 bases lining up with TRBD1. Germline V gives CDR1 MDHEN, CDR2 SYDVKM. V gave up 6 bases and J gave up 0 bases; unmatched junction bases: 8. This CDR3 has 16 residues. CDR3 sequence reads: CASSSRRGYSGNTIYF. In nucleotides, the CDR3 is TGTGCCAGCAGCTCCCGCAGGGGGTACTCTGGAAACACCATATATTTT.

The V call is TRBV4-1, the J call TRBJ2-3; D possibly corresponds to TRBD2 (5 bases). Germline lookup yields CDR1 MGHRA and CDR2 YSYEKL. This CDR3 comprises 15 residues. Between the trimmed V and J ends, which lost 4 bases and 1 base, there was a span of 12 bases. CDR3 residues: CASSPERGGTDTQYF. CDR3 nucleotides: TGCGCCAGCAGCCCCGAACGGGGAGGCACAGATACGCAGTATTTT.

About this clone: The sample has other DNA sequences that encode this CDR3 too. V usage is TRBV19 and J usage is TRBJ1-1, with D uncertain. Per the germline V gene, CDR1 is LNHDA and CDR2 is SQIVND (reference sequence). Trimming took 5 bases from V and 2 from J, leaving 12 bases between them. The CDR3 is 14 amino acids. In DNA, the CDR3 is TGTGCCAGTAGTCCTAGGACGGATAACACTGAAGCTTTCTTT. Encoded protein: CASSPRTDNTEAFF.

The genes are TRBV27 and TRBJ2-1, with D unclear. The length of the CDR3 is 16 residues. Germline values: CDR1 MNHEY, CDR2 SMNVEV (reference sequence). V was pared by 3 bases and J by 6 bases, with 18 bases between. CDR3 DNA: TGTGCCAGCAGTTTCATACCCACGCCCCAGCCCAATGAGCAGTTCTTC. Translated: CASSFIPTPQPNEQFF.

The chain combines TRBV9 with TRBJ2-1; D might be TRBD1 (5 bases). The CDR3 extends over 17 amino acids. Trimming took off 3 bases at V and 5 bases at J, with 21 bases between the two ends. Germline V gene lookup returns CDR1 SGDLS and CDR2 YYNGEE. This chain's CDR3 is CASSGLLLNGANNEQFF. CDR3 sequence (DNA): TGTGCCAGCAGCGGGCTGTTGTTAAATGGGGCAAACAATGAGCAGTTCTTC. The variable domain in full, with the rest retrieved from reference TRBV9 and TRBJ2-1, is DSGVTQTPKHLITATGQRVTLRCSPRSGDLSVYWYQQSLDQGLQFLIQYYNGEERAKGNILERFSAQQFPDLHSELNLSSLELGDSALYFCASSGLLLNGANNEQFFGPGTRLTVL.

As concerns this clone: This same CDR3 is encoded by further DNA sequences in the sample. The V call is TRBV11-2, the J call TRBJ2-1, with 11 bases identical to TRBD2. V was pared by 5 bases and J by 4 bases, with 4 bases of the junction left unmatched. This CDR3 region has 15 residues. Germline CDR1 SGHAT, CDR2 FQNNGV. The CDR3 region has the DNA TGTGCCAGCAGCCCCGGGACTAGCGGATACAATGAGCAGTTCTTC. This gives the protein CASSPGTSGYNEQFF. Complete variable domain (other parts from reference TRBV11-2 and TRBJ2-1): EAGVAQSPRYKIIEKRQSVAFWCNPISGHATLYWYQQILGQGPKLLIQFQNNGVVDDSQLPKDRFSAERLKGVDSTLKIQPAKLEDSAVYLCASSPGTSGYNEQFFGPGTRLTVL.

This clone was recorded once. The rearrangement links TRBV28 to TRBJ2-3, with 10 bases matching TRBD2. Germline CDR1 reads MDHEN; CDR2 reads SYDVKM. The length of the CDR3 is 16 residues. V trimming: 2 bases; J trimming: 4 bases; junction bases outside the gene matches: 6. The CDR3 sequence: CASSLEPSGSADTQYF. The CDR3 DNA is TGTGCCAGCAGTTTAGAGCCTAGCGGGAGTGCAGATACGCAGTATTTT.

Points on this clone: Distinct nucleotide sequences in the sample also encode this CDR3. This chain connects TRBV28 to TRBJ2-1; D gene ambiguous. There are 11 residues in the CDR3. CDR1 is MDHEN, CDR2 SYDVKM, per germline. Trimming pared 4 bases from V and 4 bases from J, leaving 2 bases between. The CDR3 protein is CASSSYNEQFF. The CDR3 DNA reads as TGTGCCAGCAGTTCATACAATGAGCAGTTCTTC.

The chain carries TRBV27 and TRBJ2-7, with 13 bases aligning to TRBD2. V was clipped by 0 bases and J by 11 bases; unmatched bases: 7. The CDR3 covers 15 residues. Germline V gene lookup returns CDR1 MNHEY and CDR2 SMNVEV (reference sequence). The DNA for the CDR3 is TGTGCCAGCAGTTTATCCGGGACTAGCGGGACCCCAGAGTACTTC. It specifies CASSLSGTSGTPEYF.

This clone was detected once. The V call is TRBV27, the J call TRBJ1-2; TRBD1 matches at 8 bases. The germline V gene has CDR1 MNHEY and CDR2 SMNVEV (reference sequence). Losses at the gene ends were 8 bases for V and 6 bases for J; bases not matched to a gene: 5. CDR3 length equals 12 residues. The CDR3 region has the DNA TGTGCCAGCGGACAGGGAGGGAATGGCTACACCTTC. Translated, it gives CASGQGGNGYTF.

The chain has TRBV9 and TRBJ2-7, with TRBD2 matching over 7 bases. J lost 2 bases, V lost 0 bases, and 5 bases had no gene match. Germline V lookup: CDR1 SGDLS, CDR2 YYNGEE. CDR3 length equals 15 residues. The CDR3 reads CASSVGAGEPYEQYF. CDR3 DNA: TGTGCCAGCAGCGTAGGGGCGGGAGAGCCCTACGAGCAGTACTTC.

The chain combines TRBV7-2 with TRBJ2-1, with 13 positions matching TRBD2. Germline-derived CDR1 and CDR2 are SGHTA and FQGNSA. Trimming removed 4 bases from V and 8 bases from J; junction bases left unmatched: 11. CDR3 size: 17 residues. The CDR3 region is CASSSRPWTSGGHEQFF. The CDR3 coding sequence is TGTGCCAGCAGCTCCCGCCCCTGGACTAGCGGGGGTCATGAGCAGTTCTTC.

The chain recombines TRBV7-2 with TRBJ2-7; no clear D. Germline-derived CDR1 and CDR2 are SGHTA and FQGNSA. The CDR3 length is 14 residues. Trimming removed 6 bases from V and 7 bases from J, with 19 bases in between. CDR3 sequence reads: CASRPRTGFTEQYF. In nucleotides, the CDR3 is TGTGCCAGCAGACCAAGGACGGGTTTCACGGAGCAGTACTTC.